These 16 T cell receptor beta chains came from one sample sequenced in a study of cytotoxic CD8 clonotypes in ibrutinib-treated CLL. The table came from immunoSEQ multiplex PCR; TCRdb's copy has only in-frame clones and leaves some out. In the table there are some 160,000 clones, about four fifths of which are singletons. The sequenced sample was PBMCs, obtained after 12 months of ibrutinib treatment. The origin of the receptors is a human donor with chronic lymphocytic leukemia.

V gene TRBV11-2 combines with J gene TRBJ1-1; D is perhaps TRBD1 (5 bases). Germline V gene sequence: CDR1 SGHAT, CDR2 FQNNGV. The CDR3 has 13 amino acids. Between the trimmed V and J ends, which lost 1 base and 8 bases, there was a span of 11 bases. The CDR3 spells CASSLGGTEEAFF. The CDR3 DNA sequence: TGTGCCAGCAGCTTAGGAGGGACGGAAGAAGCTTTCTTT.

V and J are TRBV19 and TRBJ1-5, with unresolved D. CDR1 is LNHDA, CDR2 SQIVND, per germline (reference sequence). Trimming removed 7 bases from V and 6 bases from J, with 13 bases in between. The CDR3 has 13 amino acids. CDR3 in DNA: TGTGCCAGTACACAAACACGGGGTCAGCCCCAGCATTTT. It yields the protein CASTQTRGQPQHF.

J is TRBJ2-5 and V is TRBV7-2; D is unresolved. The CDR3 loop spans 12 amino acids. V lost 4 bases and J 4 bases, leaving 7 bases between the germline ends. Germline CDR1 is SGHTA and CDR2 is FQGNSA. For the CDR3, the DNA is TGTGCCAGCAGCTCTAGAATAGAGACCCAGTACTTC. Translating gives CASSSRIETQYF.

This clone was counted a single time. The rearrangement links TRBV9 to TRBJ2-3; weak D call: TRBD2 (6 bases). The CDR3 runs to 14 residues. The V gene's germline CDR1 is SGDLS and CDR2 YYNGEE. V was clipped by 3 bases and J by 2 bases, with 10 bases between them. CDR3: CASSAGTFTDTQYF. In DNA, the CDR3 is TGTGCCAGCAGCGCCGGGACTTTCACAGATACGCAGTATTTT.

The chain couples TRBV10-3 to TRBJ2-7, with TRBD1 as a possible D gene (6 bases). There are 16 residues in the CDR3. The germline V gene encodes CDR1 ENHRY and CDR2 SYGVKD. V gave up 6 bases and J gave up 0 bases, with 18 bases separating them. Here the CDR3 reads CAISSNTGTSSYEQYF. CDR3 nucleotides: TGTGCCATCAGCTCAAACACCGGGACAAGCTCCTACGAGCAGTACTTC.

The chain carries TRBV28 and TRBJ1-2; weak D call: TRBD1 (6 bases). Trimming pared 6 bases from V and 4 bases from J, leaving 12 bases between. Germline CDR1 is MDHEN and CDR2 is SYDVKM. The CDR3 extends over 13 amino acids. The CDR3 region has the DNA TGTGCCAGCAGCCCCGAGGGGGGCTATGGCTACACCTTC. Amino acids: CASSPEGGYGYTF.

CDR3 nucleotides: TGCAGCGTACAGGGGATGAATGGCTACACCTTC. Encoded protein: CSVQGMNGYTF. The chain joins TRBV29-1 to TRBJ1-2, with 7 positions matching TRBD1. The CDR3 is made up of 11 amino acids. Germline-derived CDR1 and CDR2 are SQVTM and ANQGSEA. V dropped 6 bases and J dropped 6; count of bases not matched to a gene: 4.

This chain uses TRBV7-2 with TRBJ2-7; D tentatively reads TRBD1 or TRBD2 (6 bases each). CDR1 is SGHTA, CDR2 FQGNSA, per germline. The CDR3 contains 14 residues. V was shortened by 4 bases and J by 8 bases, with 18 bases between the two germline ends. The CDR3 spells CASSSDRGARKQYF. The CDR3 region has the DNA TGTGCCAGCAGCTCTGATAGGGGGGCTCGTAAGCAGTACTTC.

This chain connects TRBV28 to TRBJ2-4; TRBD2 matches at 15 bases. Germline assignment: CDR1 MDHEN and CDR2 SYDVKM. V was pared by 6 bases and J by 3 bases, with 9 bases of the junction left unmatched. This CDR3 contains 18 residues. The CDR3 loop is CASSPGTSGGWSKNIQYF. The CDR3, as DNA: TGTGCCAGCAGCCCCGGGACTAGCGGGGGGTGGAGCAAAAACATTCAGTACTTC.

J is TRBJ1-2 and V is TRBV28; possible D gene TRBD1, 5 bases. The length of the CDR3 is 14 residues. CDR1 and CDR2 (germline): MDHEN, SYDVKM. Trimming left V 2 bases short and J 5 bases short, with 12 bases between. This CDR3 reads CASSLARVEYGYTF. CDR3 coding DNA: TGTGCCAGCAGTTTAGCCAGGGTAGAATATGGCTACACCTTC.

This sequence joins TRBV14 and TRBJ2-7; the match to TRBD1 covers 8 bases. With 0 bases clipped from V and 5 bases from J, the junction kept 12 bases outside the gene matches. Germline values: CDR1 SGHDN, CDR2 FVKESK. CDR3 length: 17 residues. The CDR3 loop reads CASSQDGAGGAKDEQYF. CDR3 nucleotide sequence: TGTGCCAGCAGCCAAGATGGGGCAGGGGGCGCGAAAGACGAGCAGTACTTC.

J is TRBJ2-5 and V is TRBV28; 10 bases line up with TRBD2. The CDR3 is 15 amino acids. Germline lookup yields CDR1 MDHEN and CDR2 SYDVKM. After removal of 6 bases from V and 3 bases from J, the junction contained 7 bases not matched to a gene. Written as DNA, the CDR3 is TGTGCCAGCAGCAACGGACTAGCGGCGAAAGAGACCCAGTACTTC. Its translation is CASSNGLAAKETQYF.

The V gene is TRBV7-9, the J gene TRBJ1-3; 7 nucleotides agree with TRBD1. Looked up from germline, CDR1 is SEHNR and CDR2 is FQNEAQ (reference sequence). This CDR3 region has 17 residues. Trimming removed 2 bases from V and 0 bases from J; junction bases left unmatched: 7. Here the CDR3 DNA reads TGTGCCAGCAGCTTAAGCGGGACAGAGATCTCTGGAAACACCATATATTTT. The encoded protein is CASSLSGTEISGNTIYF.

The chain carries TRBV4-2 and TRBJ2-6; 9 bases line up with TRBD1. CDR1 is LGHNA and CDR2 is YNFKEQ in the germline V gene. The CDR3 loop spans 20 amino acids. Trimming cost V 0 bases and J 1 base; bases outside gene matches: 10. The CDR3 sequence: CASSQEGPGQGSSGANVLTF. CDR3 bases: TGTGCCAGCAGCCAAGAGGGACCGGGACAGGGCTCTTCTGGGGCCAACGTCCTGACTTTC.

The genes are TRBV19 and TRBJ2-7; weak D call: TRBD1 (6 bases). The V gene's germline CDR1 is LNHDA and CDR2 SQIVND (reference sequence). The CDR3 length is 15 residues. V was pared by 4 bases and J by 3 bases, with 16 bases between. CDR3 loop: CASSTSTGHYYEQYF. In nucleotides, the CDR3 is TGTGCCAGTAGTACCTCGACAGGCCACTACTACGAGCAGTACTTC.

The chain uses TRBV6-1 and TRBJ1-4, with TRBD1 matching over 8 bases. Germline V gene sequence: CDR1 MNHNS, CDR2 SASEGT. This CDR3 has 12 amino acids. V trimming: 4 bases; J trimming: 13 bases; junction bases outside the gene matches: 5. The CDR3 DNA reads TGTGCCAGCAGTGGGGACAGGTCGAGACTGTTTTTT. Residues: CASSGDRSRLFF.